A single sample gave rise to the 13 T cell receptor beta chains below, sequenced in a study of glioma-infiltrating T cells. The iRepertoire nested amplicon-rescue multiplex PCR amplified TCR alpha and beta CDR3s from RNA. TCRdb re-derived calls from the multiplex PCR reads in MiXCR, one entry per CDR3 protein. The sample has approximately 400,000 distinct CDR3 sequences; roughly two fifths are singletons. Sequenced material: glioma tissue, nonneoplastic brain tissue, or PBMCs (not recorded which). The source is a human donor with low-grade glioma or glioblastoma, undergoing nonglioma brain surgery, or in good health (not recorded which).

The chain recombines TRBV28 with TRBJ2-1; maybe TRBD1 (6 bases). V lost 1 base and J 5 bases, leaving 12 bases between the germline ends. The V gene's germline CDR1 is MDHEN and CDR2 SYDVKM. The CDR3 spans 15 residues. The CDR3 spells CASSLFSRGNNEQFF. The CDR3 nucleotides read TGTGCCAGCAGTTTATTCTCTAGGGGGAACAATGAGCAGTTCTTC.

This clonotype was counted between two and nine times. The chain has TRBV7-9 and TRBJ1-5; a weak D match, TRBD1 (6 bases). CDR3 length: 15 amino acids. CDR1 and CDR2 from the germline V gene are SEHNR and FQNEAQ (reference sequence). V shed 1 base and J shed 8 bases, with 15 bases lying between them. This CDR3 reads CASSLGGHGVEPQHF. CDR3 bases: TGTGCCAGCAGCTTAGGGGGACATGGGGTCGAGCCCCAGCATTTT.

V and J are TRBV3-1 and TRBJ2-5, with TRBD1 identical over 7 bases. The CDR3 is 15 residues long. Germline-derived CDR1 and CDR2 are LGHDT and YNNKEL (reference sequence). With V trimmed by 5 bases and J by 1 base, 7 bases remained unmatched. CDR3 DNA sequence: TGTGCCAGCAGCACAGGGGATGACCTCCAAGAGACCCAGTACTTC. Translating it yields CASSTGDDLQETQYF.

V is TRBV6-1 and J is TRBJ2-3, with D hard to call. Trimming removed 6 bases from V and 3 bases from J, with 19 bases in between. The germline gives CDR1 MNHNS, CDR2 SASEGT. This CDR3 has 16 residues. The CDR3 protein is CASRQLGFGATDTQYF. The CDR3 coding sequence is TGTGCCAGCAGACAATTGGGCTTTGGCGCGACAGATACGCAGTATTTT.

This clonotype was recorded a few times. J is TRBJ1-1 and V is TRBV20-1, with unresolved D. Trimming cost V 1 base and J 5 bases, with 11 bases left between them. The CDR3 is 13 residues long. Germline V gene data show CDR1 as DFQATT and CDR2 as SNEGSKA (reference sequence). As DNA, the CDR3 is TGCAGTGCTAGAGGACAAAGAGGGACTGAAGCTTTCTTT. The encoded protein is CSARGQRGTEAFF.

Points on this clonotype: One base away lies a much larger clone, so this may be a sequencing read error. This chain links TRBV20-1 with TRBJ2-3, with 14 bases lining up with TRBD2. From germline, CDR1 is DFQATT and CDR2 SNEGSKA (reference sequence). V was clipped by 6 bases and J by 4 bases; unmatched bases: 6. The CDR3 length is 15 residues. CDR3 region: CSAATSGRDPDTQYF. In DNA, the CDR3 is TGCAGTGCAGCGACTAGCGGGAGGGACCCAGATACGCAGTATTTT.

This clonotype was seen more than once but under ten times. The chain carries TRBV15 and TRBJ2-1; unclear D gene. Germline CDR1 and CDR2: LNHNV and YYDKDF (reference sequence). V was trimmed by 4 bases and J by 0 bases, leaving 13 bases between them. The CDR3 has 16 residues. Here the CDR3 DNA reads TGTGCCACCAGCAACCCCTCATTGTTCTCCTACAATGAGCAGTTCTTC. Translation: CATSNPSLFSYNEQFF.

The table lists this clonotype with a few counts. The chain has TRBV20-1 and TRBJ1-1, with D unresolved. The CDR3 runs 15 residues. V was trimmed by 0 bases and J by 1 base, leaving 12 bases between them. CDR1 is DFQATT, CDR2 SNEGSKA, per germline (reference sequence). The CDR3 nucleotides read TGCAGTGCTAGAGATCGGAGATTGGGGAACACTGAAGCTTTCTTT. Its translation is CSARDRRLGNTEAFF.

This clonotype was observed a few times. The CDR3 region has the DNA TGTGCCAGCAGCCCCATCGACAGGGTGAGCTCCTACGAGCAGTACTTC. Its translation: CASSPIDRVSSYEQYF. This chain connects TRBV7-2 to TRBJ2-7, with TRBD1 matching 7 bases. The CDR3 spans 16 residues. CDR1 and CDR2 (germline): SGHTA, FQGNSA. The junction had 10 bases not matched to a gene; V was cut back by 5 bases and J by 0 bases.

This clonotype was counted at least ten times. This rearrangement joins TRBV27 to TRBJ2-1, with 8 bases matching TRBD2. The CDR3 contains 14 residues. Germline values: CDR1 MNHEY, CDR2 SMNVEV (reference sequence). V shed 4 bases and J 7 bases; nucleotides not matched to a gene: 6. The CDR3 here is CASSYSGLGNEQFF. CDR3 coding DNA: TGTGCCAGCAGTTACTCGGGACTAGGGAATGAGCAGTTCTTC.

V gene TRBV27 combines with J gene TRBJ2-7; 7 bases align to TRBD2. The V gene end was trimmed by 6 bases and the J gene end by 0 bases; junction bases not matched to a gene: 8. The CDR3 length is 15 residues. Germline V gene lookup returns CDR1 MNHEY and CDR2 SMNVEV (reference sequence). CDR3 sequence (DNA): TGTGCCAGCAGCCCGGGTACGGGGGGCTCCTACGAGCAGTACTTC. The encoded protein is CASSPGTGGSYEQYF.

This chain links TRBV7-2 with TRBJ2-7; D is uncertain. The germline V and J ends were trimmed by 0 bases and 5 bases, with 8 bases remaining between them. This CDR3 is 13 amino acids long. Germline V gene data show CDR1 as SGHTA and CDR2 as FQGNSA. The CDR3 protein is CASSLASRNEQYF. The CDR3, as DNA: TGTGCCAGCAGCTTAGCCTCTCGAAACGAGCAGTACTTC. The entire variable domain, with the rest obtained from reference TRBV7-2 and TRBJ2-7, is as follows: GAGVSQSPSNKVTEKGKDVELRCDPISGHTALYWYRQSLGQGLEFLIYFQGNSAPDKSGLPSDRFSAERTGGSVSTLTIQRTQQEDSAVYLCASSLASRNEQYFGPGTRLTVT.

The chain combines TRBV3-1 with TRBJ2-7; 9 bases fit TRBD2. The ends lost 1 base at V and 7 bases at J; junction bases unmatched: 11. The CDR3 covers 16 residues. Germline CDR1 LGHDT, CDR2 YNNKEL (reference sequence). The DNA for the CDR3 is TGTGCCAGCAGCCAAGTCTTTTCTAGCGGGATAGAAGAGCAGTACTTC. Amino acid sequence: CASSQVFSSGIEEQYF.